The T cell receptor (beta chain) described here comes from a study of prognosis after radiotherapy for stage I lung cancer. Overall study context: Considered medically inoperable were all of the patients with non-small cell lung cancer. Squamous cell carcinoma affected about 7 patients, adenocarcinoma around 12.

By two-round multiplex PCR, the TCR beta CDR3 was amplified from genomic DNA. Primers targeting each individual TRBV and TRBJ gene were applied in first-round PCR. The second PCR round used universal primers. MiXCR, applied by TCRdb to the multiplex PCR reads, yields one record per CDR3 protein. The repertoire holds about 17,000 distinct CDR3 sequences, with 29% as singletons. At least ten counts were recorded for this clonotype. There were about 6 milliliters of peripheral blood drawn at each of two time points. This sequence originates from a donor aged 50 or older with non-small cell lung cancer. The source was PBMCs, collected before or after stereotactic body radiation therapy (not recorded which).

CDR3 sequence reads: CASSLAGPSNQPQHF. CDR3 in DNA: TGTGCCAGCAGTTTGGCGGGACCTAGCAATCAGCCCCAGCATTTT. The chain carries TRBV28 and TRBJ1-5; possible D gene TRBD1, 5 bases. The CDR3 runs 15 residues. Trimming removed 3 bases at V and 0 bases at J, with 9 bases between. Per germline, CDR1 MDHEN and CDR2 SYDVKM.